The 21 T cell receptor beta chains below come from one sample, sequenced in a study of early T cells in non-severe SARS-CoV-2 infection. One entry per CDR3 protein, called by TCRdb with MiXCR from the 5' RACE reads. The data show some 80,000 distinct CDR3 sequences, about 13% seen once. Input material: whole blood. The receptors were gathered from an adult who was a healthcare worker with PCR-confirmed SARS-CoV-2 infection or an uninfected control (not recorded which).

In this sample, this clonotype turned up many times. The V call is TRBV18, the J call TRBJ2-7; the D gene is possibly TRBD1 (6 bases). The germline V and J ends were trimmed by 4 bases and 0 bases, with 16 bases remaining between them. The CDR3 runs to 16 residues. Germline lookup yields CDR1 KGHSH and CDR2 LQKENI. CDR3 in DNA: TGTGCCAGCTCACACGTAGCGACAGGTAGCTCCTACGAGCAGTACTTC. Its translation is CASSHVATGSSYEQYF.

CDR3 nucleotides: TGTGCCAGCTCACCTGTAACAGCTTCATCGGATAGCAATCAGCCCCAGCATTTT. Protein product: CASSPVTASSDSNQPQHF. The V call is TRBV18, the J call TRBJ1-5; D is unclear. Trimming took off 3 bases at V and 0 bases at J, with 18 bases between the two ends. CDR1 is KGHSH, CDR2 LQKENI, per germline. This CDR3 has 18 residues.

V is TRBV28 and J is TRBJ1-2; D ambiguous. Trimming left V 6 bases short and J 3 bases short, with 8 bases between. The germline V gene encodes CDR1 MDHEN and CDR2 SYDVKM. The CDR3 sequence is 12 residues long. The CDR3, as DNA: TGTGCCAGCAGAGCAAAGGACTATGGCTACACCTTC. This translates into CASRAKDYGYTF.

This clonotype was seen many times. This rearrangement joins TRBV19 to TRBJ2-2; possible D gene TRBD1, 6 bases. The CDR3 runs to 16 residues. Germline values: CDR1 LNHDA, CDR2 SQIVND (reference sequence). V lost 2 bases and J lost 3, with 13 bases in between. The CDR3 DNA sequence: TGTGCCAGTAGTATAATGGCAGGGGTTGACACCGGGGAGCTGTTTTTT. Protein sequence: CASSIMAGVDTGELFF. The entire variable domain, with the rest obtained from reference TRBV19 and TRBJ2-2, is as follows: DGGITQSPKYLFRKEGQNVTLSCEQNLNHDAMYWYRQDPGQGLRLIYYSQIVNDFQKGDIAEGYSVSREKKESFPLTVTSAQKNPTAFYLCASSIMAGVDTGELFFGEGSRLTVL.

This clonotype was counted many times. This chain connects TRBV5-1 to TRBJ2-7; D ambiguous. Germline V gives CDR1 SGHRS, CDR2 YFSETQ. V dropped 1 base and J dropped 3 bases, with 11 bases sitting between them. The CDR3 contains 14 residues. The CDR3 loop reads CASSLSPDIYEQYF. In DNA, the CDR3 is TGCGCCAGCAGCTTGAGCCCAGATATCTACGAGCAGTACTTC.

The chain recombines TRBV11-2 with TRBJ1-5, with D hard to call. The CDR3 covers 14 residues. Trimming pared 5 bases from V and 2 bases from J, leaving 10 bases between. Germline V gene data show CDR1 as SGHAT and CDR2 as FQNNGV. In DNA form, the CDR3 reads TGTGCCAGCAGCCGAAGGGAGCGCAATCAGCCCCAGCATTTT. As protein: CASSRRERNQPQHF.

This clonotype was recorded at least ten times. This rearrangement joins TRBV6-4 to TRBJ2-2; D unresolved. Germline values: CDR1 MRHNA, CDR2 SNTAGT. CDR3 length: 13 amino acids. Trimming stripped 3 bases from V and 3 bases from J, with 5 bases between. The CDR3 is CASSEEDTGELFF. CDR3 nucleotides: TGTGCCAGCAGTGAAGAGGACACCGGGGAGCTGTTTTTT.

This clonotype was seen at least ten times. This chain connects TRBV11-3 to TRBJ1-1, with TRBD1 matching over 7 bases. V was pared by 5 bases and J by 4 bases, with 4 bases of the junction left unmatched. This CDR3 has 13 residues. Per the germline V gene, CDR1 is SGHNT and CDR2 is YENEEA. CDR3 in amino acids: CASSHTGVTEAFF. CDR3 DNA sequence: TGTGCCAGCAGCCACACAGGGGTCACTGAAGCTTTCTTT.

This clonotype was observed many times. The V call is TRBV6-1, the J call TRBJ1-2, with D possibly matching TRBD1 (5 bases). This CDR3 contains 13 residues. Trimming took 3 bases from V and 5 from J, leaving 10 bases between them. Germline V gene sequence: CDR1 MNHNS, CDR2 SASEGT. CDR3 sequence (DNA): TGTGCCAGCAGTGAGACAGATCAATATGGCTACACCTTC. It translates to CASSETDQYGYTF.

This clonotype came up a few times. V gene TRBV5-1 combines with J gene TRBJ2-5; no firm D call. The CDR3 has 10 residues. The germline gives CDR1 SGHRS, CDR2 YFSETQ. V was trimmed by 4 bases and J by 5 bases, leaving 3 bases between them. CDR3 protein: CASSGETQYF. The CDR3 coding sequence is TGCGCCAGCAGCGGCGAGACCCAGTACTTC.

This clonotype was counted ten times or more. The rearrangement joins TRBV6-5 to TRBJ1-1; 8 nucleotides line up with TRBD1. J was trimmed by 2 bases and V by 6 bases; bases with no gene match: 5. CDR3 length: 14 amino acids. Germline V lookup: CDR1 MNHEY, CDR2 SVGAGI. The CDR3 sequence is CASRQQGVNTEAFF. The CDR3 DNA reads as TGTGCCAGCAGGCAACAGGGGGTAAACACTGAAGCTTTCTTT.

The chain joins TRBV10-1 to TRBJ2-1, with D perhaps TRBD1 (7 bases). V lost 3 bases to trimming and J lost 3 bases, with 18 bases between them. Germline CDR1 and CDR2: WNHNN and SYGVQD (reference sequence). The CDR3 sequence is 17 residues long. The CDR3 DNA is TGCGCCAGCAGTGATCGGAGGGGACAGACAAACTACAATGAGCAGTTCTTC. Translating it yields CASSDRRGQTNYNEQFF.

This clonotype appeared a few times. V and J are TRBV7-2 and TRBJ1-1, with 9 bases aligning to TRBD1. Germline V gene data show CDR1 as SGHTA and CDR2 as FQGNSA. This CDR3 is 16 amino acids long. The V and J ends lost 4 bases and 4 bases, in that order; junction bases with no gene match: 10. The CDR3 is CASSSTGGRGLTEAFF. The CDR3 DNA sequence: TGTGCCAGCAGCTCCACAGGGGGCCGCGGGCTCACTGAAGCTTTCTTT.

The chain couples TRBV20-1 to TRBJ2-7, with D perhaps matching TRBD1 (8 bases). V gave up 5 bases and J gave up 5 bases, with 22 bases separating them. The CDR3 is 15 residues long. Germline CDR1 and CDR2: DFQATT and SNEGSKA (reference sequence). CDR3 DNA: TGCAGTGCTTTATCGTACCGGACAGGGAGGGACGAGCAGTACTTC. Its translation: CSALSYRTGRDEQYF.

In this sample, this clonotype turned up a few times. The rearrangement uses TRBV6-1 and TRBJ1-1; no firm D call. Germline CDR1 and CDR2: MNHNS and SASEGT. V was shortened by 6 bases and J by 3 bases, with 11 bases between the two germline ends. The CDR3 contains 13 residues. CDR3 protein: CASSRVWDTEAFF. DNA of the CDR3: TGTGCCAGCAGCAGAGTATGGGACACTGAAGCTTTCTTT.

This clonotype came up a few times. The V and J genes are TRBV3-1 and TRBJ2-2; 7 bases map to TRBD1. The germline CDR1 and CDR2 sequences are LGHDT and YNNKEL (reference sequence). The CDR3 runs to 18 residues. Losses at the gene ends were 5 bases for V and 1 base for J; bases not matched to a gene: 13. The CDR3 DNA reads TGTGCCAGCAGCAATGGGCTCCCGGGACAGCAGAACACCGGGGAGCTGTTTTTT. This encodes CASSNGLPGQQNTGELFF.

This clonotype was found many times. The chain links TRBV6-1 to TRBJ2-1, with TRBD2 matching over 14 bases. V dropped 3 bases and J dropped 7; count of bases not matched to a gene: 11. CDR3 length: 18 residues. Per germline, CDR1 MNHNS and CDR2 SASEGT. The CDR3 DNA reads TGTGCCAGCAGTGAGAGAAGACTAGCGGGGGGGGCTGGGAATGAGCAGTTCTTC. This sequence encodes CASSERRLAGGAGNEQFF.

This clonotype was observed many times. This chain joins TRBV7-9 and TRBJ1-1; D unclear. This CDR3 comprises 12 residues. Trimming shortened V by 7 bases and J by 1 base, and 7 bases separated the two germline ends. Per the germline V gene, CDR1 is SEHNR and CDR2 is FQNEAQ (reference sequence). CDR3 in DNA: TGTGCCAGCACCAAAGGGAACACTGAAGCTTTCTTT. As protein: CASTKGNTEAFF. The full variable domain, in which reference TRBV7-9 and TRBJ1-1 provide the parts outside the CDR3, is DTGVSQNPRHKITKRGQNVTFRCDPISEHNRLYWYRQTLGQGPEFLTYFQNEAQLEKSRLLSDRFSAERPKGSFSTLEIQRTEQGDSAMYLCASTKGNTEAFFGQGTRLTVV.

This clonotype was seen many times. V and J are TRBV20-1 and TRBJ1-5, with 8 positions matching TRBD1. The V gene's germline CDR1 is DFQATT and CDR2 SNEGSKA (reference sequence). The CDR3 runs to 15 residues. The V gene end was trimmed by 2 bases and the J gene end by 6 bases; junction bases not matched to a gene: 9. CDR3 bases: TGCAGTGCTAGACCCCCGGGACAGGTGGGTCAGCCCCAGCATTTT. Its translation is CSARPPGQVGQPQHF.

The chain uses TRBV6-5 and TRBJ2-3; TRBD2 matches 7 bases. Germline V lookup: CDR1 MNHEY, CDR2 SVGAGI. J was trimmed by 2 bases and V by 4 bases; bases with no gene match: 9. The CDR3 contains 16 residues. The CDR3, as DNA: TGTGCCAGCAGTTTTTCGGGGAGGGCTGACACAGATACGCAGTATTTT. Its protein product is CASSFSGRADTDTQYF.

In this sample, this clonotype turned up a few times. The rearrangement joins TRBV2 to TRBJ1-2; D is ambiguous. V was shortened by 5 bases and J by 8 bases, with 6 bases between the two germline ends. Germline CDR1 SNHLY, CDR2 FYNNEI. This CDR3 region has 10 residues. This CDR3 is CASSTDGYTF. CDR3 nucleotides: TGTGCCAGCAGTACAGACGGCTACACCTTC.